Shown below are 14 T cell receptor beta chains from a single sample sequenced in a study of cytomegalovirus exposure and HLA in healthy donors. Primers for the PCR totalled 60 Vbeta and 13 Jbeta. The repertoire was sequenced with immunoSEQ multiplex PCR; TCRdb's copy has only in-frame clones and lacks some. The sample has 90,000 to 130,000 clones, around 80% seen once. The sequenced sample consisted of PBMCs. Receptors were obtained from a man in his thirties or forties in good health and CMV-seropositive.

This chain connects TRBV7-2 to TRBJ2-3, with 7 positions matching TRBD1. The V and J ends lost 5 bases and 4 bases, in that order; junction bases with no gene match: 9. Looked up from germline, CDR1 is SGHTA and CDR2 is FQGNSA. The CDR3 runs 15 residues. In DNA, the CDR3 is TGTGCCAGCAGCCAGACAGGGTGGGGAGCAGATACGCAGTATTTT. Amino acid sequence: CASSQTGWGADTQYF.

J is TRBJ1-1 and V is TRBV29-1; a weak D match, TRBD1 (5 bases). The V end lost 2 bases, the J end lost 12 bases, and 13 bases lay between the germline ends. This CDR3 comprises 11 residues. Looked up from germline, CDR1 is SQVTM and CDR2 is ANQGSEA. CDR3 in DNA: TGCAGCGTTGAAAGGGAGGGGAGGACTTTCTTT. Its translation is CSVEREGRTFF.

The V call is TRBV6-1, the J call TRBJ1-1, with TRBD1 identical over 7 bases. The germline V gene has CDR1 MNHNS and CDR2 SASEGT. Germline trimming cut 2 bases from V and 2 bases from J; bases unmatched to any gene: 2. The CDR3 consists of 14 residues. DNA of the CDR3: TGTGCCAGCAGTGAACAGGGGGGCAACACTGAAGCTTTCTTT. Encoded protein: CASSEQGGNTEAFF.

This chain joins TRBV10-3 and TRBJ2-6; 11 bases are a match to TRBD2. CDR3 size: 18 residues. CDR1 and CDR2 from the germline V gene are ENHRY and SYGVKD. V lost 4 bases and J lost 0; bases outside the gene matches: 5. CDR3 in DNA: TGTGCCATCAGTGGTTTAACTAGCGGGGGCTCTGGGGCCAACGTCCTGACTTTC. Its translation is CAISGLTSGGSGANVLTF.

The chain combines TRBV10-3 with TRBJ1-1, with 8 positions matching TRBD1. CDR3 length: 14 residues. Trimming cost V 6 bases and J 1 base; bases outside gene matches: 4. Germline values: CDR1 ENHRY, CDR2 SYGVKD. The chain's CDR3 is CAIRFDRGNTEAFF. The CDR3 region has the DNA TGTGCCATCAGATTTGACAGGGGGAACACTGAAGCTTTCTTT.

The chain employs TRBV5-4 and TRBJ1-2; 9 positions agree with TRBD1. The germline gives CDR1 SGHNT, CDR2 YYREEE (reference sequence). This CDR3 is 15 amino acids long. With 0 bases clipped from V and 4 bases from J, the junction kept 4 bases outside the gene matches. The CDR3: CASSLAGTGTYGYTF. The DNA of the CDR3 is TGTGCCAGCAGCTTGGCCGGGACAGGGACCTATGGCTACACCTTC.

The chain couples TRBV28 to TRBJ1-5; D perhaps matches TRBD1 (5 bases). Trimming left V 6 bases short and J 1 base short, with 25 bases between. Per the germline V gene, CDR1 is MDHEN and CDR2 is SYDVKM. The CDR3 is 19 residues long. Here the CDR3 DNA reads TGTGCCAGCAGAAACCGGAGGCGGGGGGAGGTCGTAAGCAATCAGCCCCAGCATTTT. Amino acid sequence: CASRNRRRGEVVSNQPQHF.

Points on this clone: Germline and junction disagree at one end, which may indicate a read error. The chain links TRBV29-1 to TRBJ1-2; D remains ambiguous. The germline V gene has CDR1 SQVTM and CDR2 ANQGSEA. The CDR3 is made up of 12 amino acids. CDR3 sequence reads: CSVEAANYGYPF. DNA for the CDR3: TGCAGCGTTGAAGCAGCTAACTATGGCTACCCCTTC.

J is TRBJ1-5 and V is TRBV7-3; TRBD1 is a possible D gene (5 bases). Per germline, CDR1 SGHTA and CDR2 FQGTGA. The CDR3 extends over 16 amino acids. Between the trimmed V and J ends, which lost 5 bases and 5 bases, there was a span of 19 bases. CDR3 residues: CASSAQVGRGDQPQHF. In DNA, the CDR3 is TGTGCCAGCAGCGCCCAAGTAGGGAGGGGAGATCAGCCCCAGCATTTT.

This clone has a handful of counts. The V gene is TRBV6-5, the J gene TRBJ1-5, with D maybe TRBD1 (5 bases). V was clipped by 8 bases and J by 0 bases, with 14 bases between them. The CDR3 is made up of 15 amino acids. Germline loops: CDR1 MNHEY, CDR2 SVGAGI. The DNA for the CDR3 is TGTGCCAGCTCTAATACAGGATATAGCAATCAGCCCCAGCATTTT. Residues: CASSNTGYSNQPQHF.

This sequence joins TRBV15 and TRBJ2-5; no clear D gene. This CDR3 is built from 14 residues. Trimming cost V 2 bases and J 2 bases, with 9 bases left between them. In germline, CDR1 is LNHNV, CDR2 YYDKDF (reference sequence). CDR3 residues: CATSRMSLQETQYF. As DNA, the CDR3 is TGTGCCACCAGCAGAATGTCCCTACAAGAGACCCAGTACTTC.

The V and J genes are TRBV6-5 and TRBJ2-5; D gene unclear. The last part of the DNA fits TRBJ2-7 better; the J call may be wrong. CDR1 is MNHEY and CDR2 is SVGAGI in the germline V gene. The CDR3 has 12 residues. Here the CDR3 DNA reads TGTGCCAGCAGCGCACCGTCCTACGAGCAGTACTTC. Encoded protein: CASSAPSYEQYF.

This clone came up a few times. J is TRBJ1-1 and V is TRBV12-5, with D unresolved. The CDR3 sequence is 13 residues long. Germline CDR1 and CDR2: LGHNT and FRNRAP. The V end was cut by 2 bases, the J end by 3 bases, with 7 bases between. The CDR3 DNA follows: TGTGCTAGTGGTTTGTCCCCGGACACTGAAGCTTTCTTT. Translating it yields CASGLSPDTEAFF.

The V and J genes are TRBV4-3 and TRBJ2-5; a weak D match, TRBD2 (7 bases). V lost 0 bases and J lost 3, with 17 bases in between. CDR1 is LGHNA, CDR2 YSLEER, per germline. The CDR3 extends over 17 amino acids. CDR3 nucleotide sequence: TGCGCCAGCAGCCAAGATCCCACAGGGAGGGGAAAAGAGACCCAGTACTTC. This sequence encodes CASSQDPTGRGKETQYF.